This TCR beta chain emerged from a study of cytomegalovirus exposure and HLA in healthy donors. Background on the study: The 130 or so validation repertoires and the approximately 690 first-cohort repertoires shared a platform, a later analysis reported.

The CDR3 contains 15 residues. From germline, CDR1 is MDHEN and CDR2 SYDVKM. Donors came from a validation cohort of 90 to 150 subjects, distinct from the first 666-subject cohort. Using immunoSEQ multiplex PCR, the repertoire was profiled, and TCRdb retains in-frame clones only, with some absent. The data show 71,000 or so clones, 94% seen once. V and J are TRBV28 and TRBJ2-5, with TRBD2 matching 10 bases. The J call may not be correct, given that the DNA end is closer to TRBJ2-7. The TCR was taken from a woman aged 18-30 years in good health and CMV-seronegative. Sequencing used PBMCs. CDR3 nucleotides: TGTGCCAGCAGTTTCGAACTAGCGGGATCCTACGAGCAGTACTTC. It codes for CASSFELAGSYEQYF.